One and the same sample provided the 14 T cell receptor beta chains below, sequenced in a study of CD8+CD57+ T cells in acquired aplastic anemia. Genomic DNA was employed as the template in profiling TCR beta VDJ and CDR3. TCRdb reprocessed the reads with MiXCR, giving one entry per CDR3 protein. The data contain about 150,000 distinct CDR3 sequences, less than 60% of them singletons. The patients chosen for sequencing had shown expansion of CD8+CD57+ cells (detected by flow cytometry). Specimen: sorted CD4+, CD8+, or CD8+CD57+ T cells (not recorded which) from PBMCs. The receptors come from a human donor with aplastic anemia.

Turning to this clonotype: A much larger clone sits a single nucleotide away, making a read error possible. The chain combines TRBV5-1 with TRBJ2-2, with D uncertain. V lost 0 bases and J 3 bases, leaving 6 bases between the germline ends. The CDR3 covers 14 residues. Germline CDR1 SGHRS, CDR2 YFSETQ. The CDR3 nucleotides are TGCGCCAGCAGCTTGGCGAGTCACACCGGGGAGCTGTTTTTT. This encodes CASSLASHTGELFF.

This chain uses TRBV7-6 with TRBJ2-7, with 7 bases that match TRBD1. Germline assignment: CDR1 SGHVS and CDR2 FNYEAQ. This CDR3 has 13 amino acids. V was clipped by 5 bases and J by 3 bases; unmatched bases: 4. The CDR3 bases are TGTGCCAGCAGCACTCGGACAGGCTACGAGCAGTACTTC. Its protein product is CASSTRTGYEQYF.

The chain employs TRBV15 and TRBJ2-7; a weak D match, TRBD1 (5 bases). V lost 1 base and J 3 bases, leaving 7 bases between the germline ends. The CDR3 length is 13 residues. Germline V gene sequence: CDR1 LNHNV, CDR2 YYDKDF (reference sequence). CDR3 protein: CATSRGQIYEQYF. CDR3 nucleotide sequence: TGTGCCACCAGCAGAGGACAGATCTACGAGCAGTACTTC.

This clonotype was detected ten times or more. V is TRBV12-3 or TRBV12-4 and J is TRBJ1-2, with TRBD1 matching over 8 bases. V gave up 3 bases and J gave up 4 bases; unmatched junction bases: 1. The CDR3 contains 13 residues. CDR3 DNA: TGTGCCAGCAGTTTCAGGGGGCCCTATGGCTACACCTTC. This translates into CASSFRGPYGYTF.

This chain connects TRBV6-5 to TRBJ2-7; maybe TRBD2 (5 bases). The V gene's germline CDR1 is MNHEY and CDR2 SVGAGI. With 2 bases removed from V and 6 bases from J, the gap between germline ends came to 8 bases. The CDR3 runs to 12 residues. CDR3 nucleotides: TGTGCCAGCAGTTACGCGGGCTGCGAGCAGTACTTC. Translating it yields CASSYAGCEQYF.

The V call is TRBV25-1, the J call TRBJ2-6; 7 nucleotides agree with TRBD2. Germline loops: CDR1 MGHDK, CDR2 SYGVNS. The ends lost 4 bases at V and 2 bases at J; junction bases unmatched: 2. CDR3 size: 15 residues. The CDR3 nucleotides are TGTGCCAGCAGTGCCCGGGGGGCTGGGGCCAACGTCCTGACTTTC. Translation: CASSARGAGANVLTF. Combining the CDR3 with reference TRBV25-1 and TRBJ2-6 gives the whole variable domain EADIYQTPRYLVIGTGKKITLECSQTMGHDKMYWYQQDPGMELHLIHYSYGVNSTEKGDLSSESTVSRIRTEHFPLTLESARPSHTSQYLCASSARGAGANVLTFGAGSRLTVL.

As concerns this clonotype: One end of the junction fails to match germline, which may point to a read error. The chain joins TRBV4-2 to TRBJ2-7, with TRBD1 as a possible D gene (6 bases). Germline values: CDR1 LGHNA, CDR2 YNFKEQ. CDR3 size: 15 residues. The CDR3 protein is CASGQVLGAAYEQYF. As DNA, the CDR3 is TGTGCCAGCGGCCAAGTGCTGGGGGCCGCCTACGAGCAGTACTTC.

This clonotype was seen many times. This chain connects TRBV12-3 or TRBV12-4 to TRBJ1-2; 9 nucleotides match TRBD1. CDR3 length equals 15 residues. Unmatched junction bases numbered 11, after V lost 5 bases and J lost 7 bases. In DNA form, the CDR3 reads TGTGCCAGCAGTACCGCGAGACAGGGGGAAGGTGGCTACACCTTC. It yields the protein CASSTARQGEGGYTF.

The V and J genes are TRBV2 and TRBJ2-5; TRBD2 might be the D (6 bases). The V gene's germline CDR1 is SNHLY and CDR2 FYNNEI. The V end lost 5 bases, the J end lost 5 bases, and 12 bases lay between the germline ends. This CDR3 has 13 residues. CDR3 in amino acids: CASSWGELETQYF. The CDR3 DNA reads as TGTGCCAGCAGTTGGGGGGAGTTGGAGACCCAGTACTTC.

The chain couples TRBV4-1 to TRBJ2-3; 7 bases are a match to TRBD2. The germline V gene has CDR1 MGHRA and CDR2 YSYEKL. V lost 3 bases to trimming and J lost 10 bases; unmatched junction nucleotides: 10. CDR3 size: 14 residues. CDR3 amino acids: CASSQKSGGMAQYF. CDR3 in DNA: TGCGCCAGCAGCCAGAAATCCGGGGGGATGGCGCAGTATTTT.

This clonotype was observed many times. No DNA is shown, since the ends of the CDR3 on it are uncertain; the CDR3 is the one TCRdb lists. The chain has TRBV4-2 and TRBJ1-2; the table's D gene call, TRBD1, was not cross checked with the DNA. Germline V gene sequence: CDR1 LGHNA, CDR2 YNFKEQ. The length of the CDR3 is 15 amino acids, counting both ends. The CDR3 loop is CASSQSRDRVGLGTF.

The rearrangement links TRBV24-1 to TRBJ2-1; 8 positions match TRBD1. The CDR3 extends over 14 amino acids. Germline trimming cut 4 bases from V and 6 bases from J; bases unmatched to any gene: 4. The germline CDR1 and CDR2 sequences are KGHDR and SFDVKD. CDR3 protein: CATSEPGQGNEQFF. The CDR3 nucleotides are TGTGCCACCAGTGAACCCGGACAGGGCAATGAGCAGTTCTTC.

The V call is TRBV29-1, the J call TRBJ2-7; the D gene is possibly TRBD1 (5 bases). The CDR3 is 13 amino acids. Deletions cut 4 bases from V and 1 base from J, with 11 bases between. Germline CDR1 SQVTM, CDR2 ANQGSEA. The CDR3 protein is CSVVRPGSYEQYF. CDR3 DNA sequence: TGCAGCGTTGTTCGGCCAGGGTCCTACGAGCAGTACTTC.

The chain joins TRBV5-1 to TRBJ2-7; 9 nucleotides align to TRBD1. The germline V gene encodes CDR1 SGHRS and CDR2 YFSETQ. The CDR3 contains 16 residues. With V trimmed by 0 bases and J by 5 bases, 9 bases remained unmatched. CDR3: CASSLGVTGGYHEQYF. The CDR3, as DNA: TGCGCCAGCAGCTTGGGGGTGACAGGGGGTTACCACGAGCAGTACTTC.